The 16 T cell receptor beta chains in this list originate from one sample, sequenced in a study of cytomegalovirus exposure and HLA in healthy donors. PCR employed 60 Vbeta and 13 Jbeta primers. The method was immunoSEQ multiplex PCR; TCRdb's version includes in-frame clones alone and lacks a portion of them. Here the sample spans nearly 300,000 clones, just over 85% being singletons. Sequenced material: PBMCs. These receptors were obtained from a man aged 40-50 years in good health and CMV-seropositive.

A single count supports this clone. This chain uses TRBV19 with TRBJ1-5, with D tentatively TRBD1 (5 bases). V was trimmed by 2 bases and J by 5 bases, leaving 13 bases between them. CDR3 length equals 15 residues. Germline CDR1 LNHDA, CDR2 SQIVND (reference sequence). CDR3 coding DNA: TGTGCCAGTAGTATACAGACAGCCTCACATCAGCCCCAGCATTTT. This translates into CASSIQTASHQPQHF.

The rearrangement joins TRBV7-9 to TRBJ2-7, with 9 bases that match TRBD1. Per the germline V gene, CDR1 is SEHNR and CDR2 is FQNEAQ (reference sequence). The length of the CDR3 is 15 residues. V lost 4 bases and J lost 6; bases outside the gene matches: 10. CDR3 in DNA: TGTGCCAGCAGCTCTACAGGGGGCCCGTCCCGCGAGCAGTACTTC. This gives the protein CASSSTGGPSREQYF.

This clone appeared a few times. The chain has TRBV5-1 and TRBJ2-1; 10 bases map to TRBD1. The V and J ends lost 3 bases and 6 bases, in that order; junction bases with no gene match: 6. The CDR3 is made up of 15 amino acids. The germline gives CDR1 SGHRS, CDR2 YFSETQ. CDR3 nucleotide sequence: TGCGCCAGCAGCTCCACCCGGACAGGGGGCAATGAGCAGTTCTTC. This gives the protein CASSSTRTGGNEQFF.

The chain employs TRBV21-1 and TRBJ1-4; the tabulated D call, TRBD1, remains unverified against the DNA. TRBV21-1 is given as a pseudogene. CDR3 length equals 16 residues. The CDR3 is CASSKRTGDDAEKLFF. CDR3 coding DNA: TGTGCCAGCAGCAAGCGGACAGGGGATGACGCTGAAAAACTGTTTTTT.

V gene TRBV4-3 combines with J gene TRBJ2-7; TRBD1 aligns across 8 bases. CDR1 and CDR2 (germline): LGHNA, YSLEER. CDR3 length equals 16 residues. V trimming: 3 bases; J trimming: 3 bases; junction bases outside the gene matches: 10. Here the CDR3 reads CASSHSRGQAYYEQYF. The DNA of the CDR3 is TGCGCCAGCAGCCACTCCAGGGGACAGGCGTACTACGAGCAGTACTTC.

In this sample, this clone turned up a few times. The chain uses TRBV4-1 and TRBJ1-1; no clear D. V lost 2 bases to trimming and J lost 2 bases, with 15 bases between them. Looked up from germline, CDR1 is MGHRA and CDR2 is YSYEKL. The CDR3 is 16 amino acids. The CDR3 coding sequence is TGCGCCAGCAGCCAATTCCCTAAGCGGGTCAACACTGAAGCTTTCTTT. Translating it yields CASSQFPKRVNTEAFF.

This clone was detected only a few times. The genes are TRBV6-5 and TRBJ1-1, with 7 bases identical to TRBD1. Trimming cost V 5 bases and J 3 bases; bases outside gene matches: 6. The CDR3 length is 14 residues. Germline CDR1 MNHEY, CDR2 SVGAGI. Here the CDR3 reads CASSQTGRYTEAFF. The DNA of the CDR3 is TGTGCCAGCAGTCAGACAGGGAGGTACACTGAAGCTTTCTTT.

J is TRBJ1-1 and V is TRBV2, with D uncertain. V lost 5 bases and J lost 3, with 7 bases in between. The CDR3 is made up of 12 amino acids. The germline gives CDR1 SNHLY, CDR2 FYNNEI. The CDR3 region is CASSYKHTEAFF. CDR3 nucleotide sequence: TGTGCCAGCAGTTACAAACACACTGAAGCTTTCTTT.

The chain combines TRBV18 with TRBJ2-7; tentative D call: TRBD2 (7 bases). This CDR3 is built from 15 residues. Per germline, CDR1 KGHSH and CDR2 LQKENI. The V end was cut by 2 bases, the J end by 3 bases, with 14 bases between. CDR3 region: CASSPRGGGRYEQYF. CDR3 DNA sequence: TGTGCCAGCTCACCAAGGGGCGGGGGCCGCTACGAGCAGTACTTC. The entire variable domain, with the rest obtained from reference TRBV18 and TRBJ2-7, is as follows: NAGVMQNPRHLVRRRGQEARLRCSPMKGHSHVYWYRQLPEEGLKFMVYLQKENIIDESGMPKERFSAEFPKEGPSILRIQQVVRGDSAAYFCASSPRGGGRYEQYFGPGTRLTVT.

The chain carries TRBV15 and TRBJ2-2, with 7 bases that match TRBD1. The trim removed 7 bases at V and 5 bases at J, leaving 7 bases unmatched. This CDR3 contains 14 residues. Germline CDR1 reads LNHNV; CDR2 reads YYDKDF (reference sequence). As DNA, the CDR3 is TGTGCCACCACTAGACAGGGTGGGACCGGGGAGCTGTTTTTT. Protein product: CATTRQGGTGELFF.

J is TRBJ2-1 and V is TRBV7-3; 9 bases align to TRBD2. This CDR3 has 15 amino acids. Per germline, CDR1 SGHTA and CDR2 FQGTGA. Trimming cost V 2 bases and J 7 bases; bases outside gene matches: 6. The DNA of the CDR3 is TGTGCCAGCAGCTTAGGACTAGCGCTTCAGAATGAGCAGTTCTTC. It translates to CASSLGLALQNEQFF.

CDR3 protein: CAWSPGSAGSLNEQFF. In nucleotides, the CDR3 is TGTGCCTGGAGTCCCGGCTCAGCGGGAAGTCTCAATGAGCAGTTCTTC. The chain couples TRBV30 to TRBJ2-1, with TRBD2 matching 7 bases. The germline V gene encodes CDR1 GTSNPN and CDR2 SVGIG (reference sequence). With V trimmed by 2 bases and J by 6 bases, 13 bases remained unmatched. The CDR3 consists of 16 residues.

V and J are TRBV9 and TRBJ1-2, with D possibly matching TRBD1 (5 bases). V dropped 4 bases and J dropped 0 bases, with 16 bases sitting between them. From germline, CDR1 is SGDLS and CDR2 YYNGEE. The CDR3 has 16 residues. CDR3 in DNA: TGTGCCAGCAGCCCACACGGAGGGGACCCTAACTATGGCTACACCTTC. It yields the protein CASSPHGGDPNYGYTF.

The chain couples TRBV10-3 to TRBJ2-5; TRBD2 agrees at 9 bases. Germline V gene sequence: CDR1 ENHRY, CDR2 SYGVKD. There are 14 residues in the CDR3. Unmatched junction bases numbered 3, after V lost 6 bases and J lost 1 base. The CDR3 DNA follows: TGTGCCATCAGCGGGACTAGCAGCCAAGAGACCCAGTACTTC. Translated, it gives CAISGTSSQETQYF.

The rearrangement links TRBV10-3 to TRBJ2-7; 14 positions match TRBD2. The germline V gene has CDR1 ENHRY and CDR2 SYGVKD. The CDR3 runs to 17 residues. Losses at the gene ends were 2 bases for V and 4 bases for J; bases not matched to a gene: 7. The CDR3 loop is CAISEEGLAGADYEQYF. The CDR3 nucleotides are TGTGCCATCAGTGAGGAGGGACTAGCGGGAGCGGATTACGAGCAGTACTTC.

The chain combines TRBV10-2 with TRBJ2-7; 9 nucleotides line up with TRBD1. Germline V gene sequence: CDR1 WSHSY, CDR2 SAAADI. V lost 7 bases, J lost 2 bases, and 3 bases stayed unmatched. The CDR3 runs to 13 residues. CDR3 sequence (DNA): TGCGCCAGCACCCGACAGGGGGCCTACGAGCAGTACTTC. It is translated as CASTRQGAYEQYF.